The 25 T cell receptor beta chains given below trace back to one sample, sequenced in a study of blood T cell repertoires in COVID-19 (dated by TCRdb to about 2020). Libraries were prepared through the immunoSEQ multiplex PCR assay. The clones in this table, taken by TCRdb from immuneACCESS, are in-frame only. Not every clone is retained; where verified, under half of the shortfall comes from an unresolved V gene, and the cause of the rest is unknown. The sample yields hundreds of thousands of clones; just under 85% were counted once. Around 4.1% of the sample rests with the top ten. Material for sequencing was peripheral blood. The origin of the receptors is a woman aged 50 to 60 with active or convalescent COVID-19.

The chain uses TRBV24-1 and TRBJ2-1, with a tentative D call TRBD1 (6 bases). V was cut by 2 bases and J by 9 bases, with 16 bases left in between. The CDR3 is made up of 15 amino acids. Germline assignment: CDR1 KGHDR and CDR2 SFDVKD. The CDR3 DNA follows: TGTGCCACCAGTGATTCAGGGGCCCCCCAGGCTGAGCAGTTCTTC. Its translation: CATSDSGAPQAEQFF.

This chain joins TRBV9 and TRBJ2-3, with TRBD2 matching 8 bases. The CDR3 spans 16 residues. Trimming cost V 4 bases and J 8 bases; bases outside gene matches: 15. CDR1 and CDR2 from the germline V gene are SGDLS and YYNGEE. The CDR3 nucleotides are TGTGCCAGCAGCTCCGGGGGGGGAGCGGTCGGAGGTACGCAGTATTTT. It is translated as CASSSGGGAVGGTQYF.

CDR3 loop: CASSHQGALNTEAFF. The CDR3 DNA reads TGTGCCAGCAGCCATCAGGGGGCATTGAACACTGAAGCTTTCTTT. The chain employs TRBV28 and TRBJ1-1; 8 bases agree with TRBD1. The CDR3 is 15 residues long. Germline lookup yields CDR1 MDHEN and CDR2 SYDVKM. After removal of 6 bases from V and 0 bases from J, the junction contained 6 bases not matched to a gene.

The chain joins TRBV7-6 to TRBJ2-1; the D is unclear. The ends were cut back, 1 base at V and 10 bases at J, with 20 bases in the middle. Germline CDR1 is SGHVS and CDR2 is FNYEAQ. CDR3 length equals 16 residues. The CDR3 region is CASSLEAGPTLREQFF. CDR3 nucleotides: TGTGCCAGCAGCTTAGAGGCTGGGCCAACACTTAGGGAGCAGTTCTTC.

This clone came up once. V gene TRBV28 combines with J gene TRBJ1-5; no clear D. V lost 7 bases and J lost 4, with 14 bases in between. Germline values: CDR1 MDHEN, CDR2 SYDVKM. This CDR3 region has 14 residues. The CDR3 region is CASTRRHVNQPQHF. The CDR3 DNA reads as TGTGCCAGCACCCGGCGGCACGTAAATCAGCCCCAGCATTTT. Filled out from reference TRBV28 and TRBJ1-5, the complete variable domain reads DVKVTQSSRYLVKRTGEKVFLECVQDMDHENMFWYRQDPGLGLRLIYFSYDVKMKEKGDIPEGYSVSREKKERFSLILESASTNQTSMYLCASTRRHVNQPQHFGDGTRLSIL.

The V and J genes are TRBV6-1 and TRBJ2-1, with TRBD2 matching over 11 bases. The CDR3 extends over 17 amino acids. V was pared by 0 bases and J by 3 bases, with 4 bases of the junction left unmatched. The V gene's germline CDR1 is MNHNS and CDR2 SASEGT. The chain's CDR3 is CASSEALTSGGYNEQFF. The CDR3 DNA is TGTGCCAGCAGTGAAGCGCTTACTAGCGGGGGCTACAATGAGCAGTTCTTC.

The chain employs TRBV19 and TRBJ2-5; 7 nucleotides line up with TRBD2. The CDR3 is 14 residues long. V was pared by 5 bases and J by 7 bases, with 10 bases of the junction left unmatched. CDR1 and CDR2 from the germline V gene are LNHDA and SQIVND (reference sequence). For the CDR3, the DNA is TGTGCCAGTAGTTCCGCGCCTTGGGGGGGGACCCAGTACTTC. Translation gives CASSSAPWGGTQYF.

This chain uses TRBV2 with TRBJ1-1; D is unclear. The V and J ends lost 7 bases and 7 bases respectively, with 19 bases between them. CDR3 length equals 14 residues. Germline CDR1 reads SNHLY; CDR2 reads FYNNEI. CDR3 region: CASKSAGGVFEAFF. In nucleotides, the CDR3 is TGTGCCAGCAAGAGTGCGGGCGGGGTATTTGAAGCTTTCTTT. Using reference TRBV2 and TRBJ1-1 for the parts outside the CDR3, the full variable domain is EPEVTQTPSHQVTQMGQEVILRCVPISNHLYFYWYRQILGQKVEFLVSFYNNEISEKSEIFDDQFSVERPDGSNFTLKIRSTKLEDSAMYFCASKSAGGVFEAFFGQGTRLTVV.

This chain joins TRBV11-3 and TRBJ1-3, with D possibly being TRBD1 (5 bases). In germline, CDR1 is SGHNT, CDR2 YENEEA. CDR3 length: 13 residues. V was clipped by 9 bases and J by 8 bases, with 17 bases between them. In DNA form, the CDR3 reads TGTGCCAGTTCGACCGGGACTGCGGACACCATATATTTT. Residues: CASSTGTADTIYF.

This rearrangement joins TRBV5-4 to TRBJ2-7; 8 bases match TRBD2. J gave up 3 bases and V 6 bases, and 5 bases lay outside the gene matches. The CDR3 is made up of 13 amino acids. Per the germline V gene, CDR1 is SGHNT and CDR2 is YYREEE (reference sequence). The CDR3 protein is CASTRGGDYEQYF. In DNA, the CDR3 is TGTGCCAGCACCCGGGGGGGGGACTACGAGCAGTACTTC.

The table lists this clone with a count of one. The CDR3 protein is CATSDPGQGRYEQYF. In DNA, the CDR3 is TGTGCCACCAGTGACCCGGGACAGGGGAGGTACGAGCAGTACTTC. The chain is built from TRBV24-1 and TRBJ2-7; 10 bases are shared with TRBD1. The ends lost 4 bases at V and 4 bases at J; junction bases unmatched: 6. The CDR3 is made up of 15 amino acids. Per the germline V gene, CDR1 is KGHDR and CDR2 is SFDVKD.

The sample holds a few counts of this clone. Distinct nucleotide sequences in the sample also encode this CDR3. The chain links TRBV27 to TRBJ1-1; no reliable D call. Germline CDR1 and CDR2: MNHEY and SMNVEV (reference sequence). The CDR3 runs to 13 residues. Trimming took off 3 bases at V and 1 base at J, with 6 bases between the two ends. The CDR3 loop is CASSLSRNTEAFF. The CDR3 DNA follows: TGTGCCAGCAGTTTGAGTCGGAACACTGAAGCTTTCTTT.

V is TRBV28 and J is TRBJ2-1; a weak D match, TRBD2 (5 bases). V lost 5 bases and J lost 14, with 25 bases in between. The germline gives CDR1 MDHEN, CDR2 SYDVKM. This CDR3 spans 15 amino acids. Written as DNA, the CDR3 is TGTGCCAGCAGTCGGCTAGCCCTCCCTTCCAACGCCGAGTTCTTC. Amino acids: CASSRLALPSNAEFF.

The genes are TRBV7-2 and TRBJ2-1, with a possible D match to TRBD2 (6 bases). Between the trimmed V and J ends, which lost 2 bases and 1 base, there was a span of 21 bases. The germline V gene has CDR1 SGHTA and CDR2 FQGNSA. This CDR3 region has 19 residues. The CDR3 DNA reads as TGTGCCAGCAGCTTAAGATGGGGGGTACCGGGAGCTTCCTACAATGAGCAGTTCTTC. Its protein is CASSLRWGVPGASYNEQFF. Drawing the rest from reference TRBV7-2 and TRBJ2-1, the complete variable domain is GAGVSQSPSNKVTEKGKDVELRCDPISGHTALYWYRQSLGQGLEFLIYFQGNSAPDKSGLPSDRFSAERTGGSVSTLTIQRTQQEDSAVYLCASSLRWGVPGASYNEQFFGPGTRLTVL.

The V gene is TRBV11-3, the J gene TRBJ2-3, with D perhaps matching TRBD1 (5 bases). CDR3 length: 13 amino acids. From germline, CDR1 is SGHNT and CDR2 YENEEA. The V and J ends lost 5 bases and 8 bases respectively, with 14 bases between them. DNA for the CDR3: TGTGCCAGCAGCCGACAGCCGCAGGGTACGCAGTATTTT. Its translation is CASSRQPQGTQYF.

The chain links TRBV10-3 to TRBJ1-1, with 11 bases matching TRBD1. The length of the CDR3 is 15 residues. Germline loops: CDR1 ENHRY, CDR2 SYGVKD. J gave up 1 base and V 6 bases, and 4 bases lay outside the gene matches. The CDR3 is CAIRLGTGGNTEAFF. The CDR3 DNA reads TGTGCCATCAGGTTAGGGACAGGGGGGAACACTGAAGCTTTCTTT.

This clone was detected only a few times. The rearrangement uses TRBV5-1 and TRBJ2-1; 12 bases align to TRBD2. The CDR3 spans 16 residues. CDR1 is SGHRS, CDR2 YFSETQ, per germline. The junction had 9 bases not matched to a gene; V was cut back by 4 bases and J by 7 bases. The CDR3: CASSPQLAGGPNEQFF. The CDR3 coding sequence is TGCGCCAGCAGCCCGCAACTAGCGGGAGGTCCAAATGAGCAGTTCTTC.

CDR3 bases: TGTGCCACCAGTGAAGCCGGGAGCCGGTCAAGTGAGCAGTTCTTC. Protein sequence: CATSEAGSRSSEQFF. The chain recombines TRBV24-1 with TRBJ2-1, with a possible D match to TRBD2 (6 bases). The ends were cut back, 4 bases at V and 9 bases at J, with 18 bases in the middle. Germline CDR1 is KGHDR and CDR2 is SFDVKD. The CDR3 extends over 15 amino acids.

This chain connects TRBV6-1 to TRBJ1-2; D uncertain. CDR1 and CDR2 (germline): MNHNS, SASEGT. CDR3 size: 15 residues. V gave up 2 bases and J gave up 0 bases, with 10 bases separating them. The CDR3 DNA reads as TGTGCCAGCAGTGAATCGGGTCCCGCTAACTATGGCTACACCTTC. It encodes CASSESGPANYGYTF.

The chain is built from TRBV28 and TRBJ1-6; 9 nucleotides line up with TRBD1. Germline V gene lookup returns CDR1 MDHEN and CDR2 SYDVKM. This CDR3 region has 14 residues. J gave up 9 bases and V 7 bases, and 7 bases lay outside the gene matches. The DNA of the CDR3 is TGTGCCAGCACCCCGGGACAGGGAATTTCACCCCTCCACTTT. Amino acid sequence: CASTPGQGISPLHF.

The chain carries TRBV5-1 and TRBJ2-7, with 7 bases lining up with TRBD1. CDR1 is SGHRS and CDR2 is YFSETQ in the germline V gene. The J segment lost 3 bases and the V segment lost 0 bases, leaving 6 bases of the junction unmatched. The CDR3 is 15 amino acids. This CDR3 reads CASSLAGTAFYEQYF. The CDR3 nucleotides are TGCGCCAGCAGCTTGGCCGGGACAGCTTTCTACGAGCAGTACTTC.

The chain recombines TRBV7-6 with TRBJ2-1, with 7 positions matching TRBD2. The CDR3 has 14 residues. Germline V gives CDR1 SGHVS, CDR2 FNYEAQ. The V segment lost 11 bases and the J segment 15 bases; nucleotides outside the gene matches: 22. CDR3 DNA sequence: TGTGCCGGGCCGAATTTGGCGGGAGCCAATGCTATGTTCTTC. It yields the protein CAGPNLAGANAMFF.

The V and J genes are TRBV7-9 and TRBJ2-1; no definite D call. The germline V gene has CDR1 SEHNR and CDR2 FQNEAQ (reference sequence). Trimming took 5 bases from V and 4 from J, leaving 9 bases between them. This CDR3 contains 13 residues. CDR3 sequence (DNA): TGTGCCAGCAGCCCGAACAGTTACAATGAGCAGTTCTTC. Its protein is CASSPNSYNEQFF.

CDR3 protein: CASSPRLAGLSSYNEQFF. The CDR3 region has the DNA TGTGCCAGTAGTCCGCGACTAGCGGGGCTTTCCTCCTACAATGAGCAGTTCTTC. V gene TRBV19 combines with J gene TRBJ2-1, with 11 bases matching TRBD2. The length of the CDR3 is 18 residues. CDR1 and CDR2 from the germline V gene are LNHDA and SQIVND (reference sequence). With V trimmed by 5 bases and J by 0 bases, 9 bases remained unmatched.

V gene TRBV24-1 combines with J gene TRBJ1-2, with D perhaps matching TRBD1 (6 bases). The CDR3 length is 15 residues. Germline lookup yields CDR1 KGHDR and CDR2 SFDVKD. V shed 3 bases and J shed 6 bases, with 16 bases lying between them. Written as DNA, the CDR3 is TGTGCCACCAGTGATCCCCGAGGGGGGGATCATGGCTACACCTTC. The encoded protein is CATSDPRGGDHGYTF.